The 7 T cell receptor beta chains below were found in one sample sequenced in a study of regulatory T cells in long-lasting Graves disease. The sample's time point: newly diagnosed GD, antithyroid drugs for less than 3 months. PBMC-derived RNA was used for the TCR library. Sequencing libraries for TCR beta were prepared with iRepertoire HTBI primers and Arm-PCR of CDR3 regions. MiXCR, applied by TCRdb to the multiplex PCR reads, yields one record per CDR3 protein. Of 400,000 to 550,000 distinct CDR3 sequences detected, roughly 15% appear once; the ten largest clones hold about 23%. These data also formed part of another study, on T cells in Graves' hyperthyroidism and ophthalmopathy.

The specimen comprised peripheral blood mononuclear cells (PBMCs), sampled at new diagnosis, from a patient treated with antithyroid drugs. These receptors were taken from a woman between 18 and 30 years old with Graves disease.

There are many counts of this clonotype. The CDR3 DNA reads as TGTGCCAGCAAAACATCGTCTGGGGCCAACGTCCTGACTTTC. Its protein is CASKTSSGANVLTF. V gene TRBV7-3 combines with J gene TRBJ2-6, with D unclear. Germline lookup yields CDR1 SGHTA and CDR2 FQGTGA. V was pared by 7 bases and J by 1 base, with 8 bases between. This CDR3 comprises 14 residues. Full variable domain (missing parts from reference TRBV7-3 and TRBJ2-6): GAGVSQTPSNKVTEKGKYVELRCDPISGHTALYWYRQSLGQGPEFLIYFQGTGAADDSGLPNDRFFAVRPEGSVSTLKIQRTERGDSAVYLCASKTSSGANVLTFGAGSRLTVL.

This clonotype was seen at least ten times. The chain combines TRBV5-6 with TRBJ1-1, with TRBD1 as a possible D gene (5 bases). The germline V gene has CDR1 SGHDT and CDR2 YYEEEE. The length of the CDR3 is 14 residues. Trimming cost V 6 bases and J 4 bases, with 16 bases left between them. The CDR3 loop is CASTWGVVVTEAFF. CDR3 nucleotides: TGTGCCAGCACATGGGGGGTAGTGGTCACTGAAGCTTTCTTT. Drawing the rest from reference TRBV5-6 and TRBJ1-1, the complete variable domain is DAGVTQSPTHLIKTRGQQVTLRCSPKSGHDTVSWYQQALGQGPQFIFQYYEEEERQRGNFPDRFSGHQFPNYSSELNVNALLLGDSALYLCASTWGVVVTEAFFGQGTRLTVV.

The table lists this clonotype with many counts. This rearrangement joins TRBV24-1 to TRBJ2-2; no clear D. The CDR3 is made up of 18 amino acids. V was clipped by 0 bases and J by 2 bases, with 15 bases between them. Germline CDR1 reads KGHDR; CDR2 reads SFDVKD. This CDR3 reads CATSDLPNSGHNTGELFF. The CDR3 DNA is TGTGCCACCAGTGATTTGCCAAACTCGGGCCATAACACCGGGGAGCTGTTTTTT.

This clonotype was seen more than once but under ten times. Its ends do not fully match the called genes, so a read error is possible. The chain carries TRBV7-9 and TRBJ2-5; 7 nucleotides agree with TRBD1. Per germline, CDR1 SEHNR and CDR2 FQNEAQ (reference sequence). This CDR3 spans 15 amino acids. DNA of the CDR3: TGCGCCAGCAGCCAAGACGGACAGGTCCGGGGGACCCAGTACTTC. Its protein product is CASSQDGQVRGTQYF.

This clonotype was seen a handful of times. This chain uses TRBV6-1 with TRBJ2-3; 10 bases match TRBD2. With 7 bases clipped from V and 0 bases from J, the junction kept 4 bases outside the gene matches. The CDR3 runs 15 residues. Germline values: CDR1 MNHNS, CDR2 SASEGT. CDR3 sequence (DNA): TGTGCCAGCAAATTGGGACTAGCGAGCACAGATACGCAGTATTTT. Residues: CASKLGLASTDTQYF.

In its sample, this clonotype was seen many times. The V and J genes are TRBV6-5 and TRBJ2-7; either TRBD1 or TRBD2 may supply D (7 bases each). Looked up from germline, CDR1 is MNHEY and CDR2 is SVGAGI. V was pared by 2 bases and J by 2 bases, with 13 bases between. This CDR3 region has 15 residues. The CDR3, as DNA: TGTGCCAGCAGTTACGGGGCAGGGGGGGCCTACGAGCAGTACTTC. It encodes CASSYGAGGAYEQYF.

This clonotype was recorded at least ten times. The chain carries TRBV29-1 and TRBJ2-7; TRBD1 matches at 9 bases. The CDR3 totals 15 residues. The germline gives CDR1 SQVTM, CDR2 ANQGSEA. V lost 2 bases and J lost 7; bases outside the gene matches: 12. The DNA of the CDR3 is TGCAGCGTTGAAATTCTCGGGACAGGGTTGGGAGAGCAGTACTTC. This translates into CSVEILGTGLGEQYF.